What follows are 18 T cell receptor beta chains derived from one specimen sequenced in a study of CD8 T cells in Susac syndrome. RNA totalling roughly 0.5 to 1 ug underwent reverse transcription with random hexamers. Each CDR3 protein gets one entry after TCRdb re-called the immunoSEQ multiplex PCR reads with MiXCR. This repertoire shows around 120,000 distinct CDR3 sequences, around 92% found once; its top ten account for just under 0.095%. Material for sequencing was CD4+ T cells from PBMCs. The receptors stem from a human donor with multiple sclerosis.

The chain links TRBV7-9 to TRBJ1-1; 8 bases are shared with TRBD1. Germline assignment: CDR1 SEHNR and CDR2 FQNEAQ (reference sequence). Unmatched junction bases numbered 7, after V lost 5 bases and J lost 5 bases. This CDR3 has 14 amino acids. This CDR3 reads CASSRSGQVTEAFF. CDR3 in DNA: TGTGCCAGCAGCCGATCGGGACAGGTAACTGAAGCTTTCTTT.

This rearrangement joins TRBV6-2 or TRBV6-3 to TRBJ2-1; no definite D call. Germline V CDR1 and CDR2: MNHEY, SVGEGT. The CDR3 length is 14 residues. Trimming cost V 0 bases and J 6 bases, with 9 bases left between them. The CDR3 DNA sequence: TGTGCCAGCAGTTACTCGAGAGTCAGCAATGAGCAGTTCTTC. Amino acid sequence: CASSYSRVSNEQFF.

The gene calls are TRBV7-9 and TRBJ1-4; the D gene is possibly TRBD1 (6 bases). The CDR3 is 17 residues long. Trimming cost V 1 base and J 3 bases, with 15 bases left between them. CDR1 and CDR2 (germline): SEHNR, FQNEAQ (reference sequence). The CDR3 loop reads CASSLGNWPGANEKLFF. CDR3 coding DNA: TGTGCCAGCAGCTTAGGGAACTGGCCAGGGGCTAATGAAAAACTGTTTTTT.

J is TRBJ1-5 and V is TRBV18, with D unclear. The V end was cut by 0 bases, the J end by 7 bases, with 4 bases between. The CDR3 is 12 residues long. Germline assignment: CDR1 KGHSH and CDR2 LQKENI. Here the CDR3 DNA reads TGTGCCAGCTCACCACCGGGGCAGCCCCAGCATTTT. Translation gives CASSPPGQPQHF.

The rearrangement joins TRBV6-2 or TRBV6-3 to TRBJ2-1; maybe TRBD2 (5 bases). V shed 5 bases and J shed 4 bases, with 18 bases lying between them. Germline loops: CDR1 MNHEY, CDR2 SVGEGT. This CDR3 has 16 amino acids. The CDR3 is CASSPRRLYNYNEQFF. The CDR3 DNA sequence: TGTGCCAGCAGTCCGCGCCGACTATACAATTACAATGAGCAGTTCTTC.

The chain is built from TRBV29-1 and TRBJ1-2; maybe TRBD1 (5 bases). The CDR3 totals 11 residues. Looked up from germline, CDR1 is SQVTM and CDR2 is ANQGSEA. V was trimmed by 4 bases and J by 9 bases, leaving 12 bases between them. CDR3 residues: CSVVGGESYTF. The CDR3 coding sequence is TGCAGCGTTGTGGGGGGAGAAAGCTACACCTTC.

The V gene is TRBV30, the J gene TRBJ1-2; D may be TRBD1 (5 bases). This CDR3 comprises 13 residues. Germline V gene sequence: CDR1 GTSNPN, CDR2 SVGIG (reference sequence). V shed 5 bases and J shed 13 bases, with 23 bases lying between them. Here the CDR3 reads CAWGRQQAEVPTF. The DNA of the CDR3 is TGTGCCTGGGGACGACAGCAGGCGGAGGTTCCCACCTTC.

J is TRBJ1-1 and V is TRBV29-1; 9 nucleotides line up with TRBD1. Germline V gene lookup returns CDR1 SQVTM and CDR2 ANQGSEA. V trimming: 7 bases; J trimming: 0 bases; junction bases outside the gene matches: 6. CDR3 length: 14 residues. The chain's CDR3 is CSARQGDMNTEAFF. CDR3 DNA sequence: TGCAGCGCCCGACAGGGGGACATGAACACTGAAGCTTTCTTT.

The chain links TRBV2 to TRBJ1-1; 7 nucleotides line up with TRBD1. V shed 3 bases and J 1 base; nucleotides not matched to a gene: 2. The CDR3 is 14 residues long. Germline CDR1 SNHLY, CDR2 FYNNEI. The CDR3 loop reads CASSERTGNTEAFF. CDR3 DNA: TGTGCCAGCAGTGAGAGGACAGGGAACACTGAAGCTTTCTTT.

V and J are TRBV7-9 and TRBJ1-6, with D possibly TRBD1 on 5 matching bases. The CDR3 is made up of 18 amino acids. In germline, CDR1 is SEHNR, CDR2 FQNEAQ (reference sequence). Deletions cut 5 bases from V and 9 bases from J, with 26 bases between. This chain's CDR3 is CASSALALGPAVGSPLHF. CDR3 coding DNA: TGTGCCAGCAGCGCCCTAGCCCTGGGACCGGCCGTCGGTTCACCCCTCCACTTT.

CDR3: CAWGGRLSGNQPQHF. DNA of the CDR3: TGTGCCTGGGGTGGTCGGCTTAGCGGCAATCAGCCCCAGCATTTT. This chain connects TRBV30 to TRBJ1-5; D unresolved. The V and J ends lost 5 bases and 2 bases respectively, with 16 bases between them. Germline V lookup: CDR1 GTSNPN, CDR2 SVGIG (reference sequence). This CDR3 region has 15 residues.

This rearrangement joins TRBV4-1 to TRBJ1-5; possible D gene TRBD1, 5 bases. Looked up from germline, CDR1 is MGHRA and CDR2 is YSYEKL. The V end was cut by 0 bases, the J end by 3 bases, with 18 bases between. The CDR3 has 18 amino acids. CDR3 in amino acids: CASSQDSGAGRINQPQHF. The DNA for the CDR3 is TGCGCCAGCAGCCAAGACTCTGGGGCGGGACGCATCAATCAGCCCCAGCATTTT.

The rearrangement joins TRBV4-2 to TRBJ2-3; D is tentatively TRBD1 or TRBD2 (5 bases each). The V end lost 1 base, the J end lost 5 bases, and 10 bases lay between the germline ends. The CDR3 contains 14 residues. The germline gives CDR1 LGHNA, CDR2 YNFKEQ. The CDR3 here is CASSQVLGVDTQYF. The CDR3 coding sequence is TGTGCCAGCAGCCAAGTTCTGGGGGTAGATACGCAGTATTTT.

On this clonotype: Germline is not matched at one junction end, which may reflect a read error. The chain links TRBV30 to TRBJ2-3, with 7 bases identical to TRBD2. The CDR3 runs 16 residues. Germline CDR1 and CDR2: GTSNPN and SVGIG (reference sequence). In DNA, the CDR3 is TGCGCATTCTCAGCGGGGAATACCCATAGCACAGATACGCAGTATTTT. It yields the protein CAFSAGNTHSTDTQYF. Full variable domain (rest looked up from reference TRBV30 and TRBJ2-3): SQTIHQWPATLVQPVGSPLSLECTVEGTSNPNLYWYRQAAGRGLQLLFYSVGIGQISSEVPQNLSASRPQDRQFILSSKKLLLSDSGFYLCAFSAGNTHSTDTQYFGPGTRLTVL.

This chain uses TRBV30 with TRBJ1-2; D gene unclear. Trimming cost V 2 bases and J 0 bases, with 10 bases left between them. Germline V lookup: CDR1 GTSNPN, CDR2 SVGIG (reference sequence). This CDR3 has 14 residues. This CDR3 reads CAWSPTRANYGYTF. The CDR3 coding sequence is TGTGCCTGGAGTCCCACTAGGGCTAACTATGGCTACACCTTC. Full variable domain (outside the CDR3, taken from reference TRBV30 and TRBJ1-2): SQTIHQWPATLVQPVGSPLSLECTVEGTSNPNLYWYRQAAGRGLQLLFYSVGIGQISSEVPQNLSASRPQDRQFILSSKKLLLSDSGFYLCAWSPTRANYGYTFGSGTRLTVV.

As to this clonotype: A read error is likely, as this CDR3 ends without the conserved phenylalanine or tryptophan. This chain uses TRBV11-2 with TRBJ2-1; D may match TRBD1 or TRBD2 (5 bases each). The CDR3 is 13 residues long. Trimming took off 6 bases at V and 3 bases at J, with 9 bases between the two ends. Germline loops: CDR1 SGHAT, CDR2 FQNNGV. Here the CDR3 reads CASRRDLYNEQFS. CDR3 DNA: TGTGCCAGCAGAAGGGACCTCTACAATGAGCAGTTCTCC.

V and J are TRBV5-1 and TRBJ1-2; TRBD1 might be the D (6 bases). Trimming pared 0 bases from V and 7 bases from J, leaving 16 bases between. Per the germline V gene, CDR1 is SGHRS and CDR2 is YFSETQ. The CDR3 length is 15 residues. CDR3 loop: CASSLDFRGTGGYTF. CDR3 nucleotides: TGCGCCAGCAGCTTGGACTTCAGGGGTACCGGTGGCTACACCTTC.

The V and J genes are TRBV2 and TRBJ2-3, with D possibly called TRBD1 or TRBD2 (5 bases each). The CDR3 runs to 13 residues. Germline assignment: CDR1 SNHLY and CDR2 FYNNEI. Deletions cut 7 bases from V and 2 bases from J, with 10 bases between. CDR3 loop: CASTREITDTQYF. The CDR3 DNA reads as TGTGCCAGCACCAGGGAGATCACAGATACGCAGTATTTT.